A selection of T cell receptor beta chains follows, all from one sample in a study of cytomegalovirus exposure and HLA in healthy donors. Data came from immunoSEQ multiplex PCR; TCRdb stores just in-frame clones and leaves some out. The table lists tens of thousands of clones, almost 85% of them singletons. The sample taken for sequencing was PBMCs. Source of these receptors: a woman under 30 in good health and CMV-seropositive. Each CDR3 is given with its conserved first and last residue. A D gene is named only where the DNA matches it firmly. Clone size is not always given. Where it is, it says once, few, many or a class for expanded clones.

>-|-|TRBV28|TRBJ1-1
TGTGCCAGCAGTTTCAAGGGGCGGGGCCTGAACACTGAAGCTTTCTTT
CASSFKGRGLNTEAFF
>-|-|TRBV6-5|TRBJ1-4
TGTGCCAGCAGTTACTCCCCACAGGGTCTTAATGAAAAACTGTTTTTT
CASSYSPQGLNEKLFF
>-|-|TRBV7-6|TRBJ2-1
TGTGCCAGCAGCTTATATCTAGGTACCGACTCCTACAATGAGCAGTTCTTC
CASSLYLGTDSYNEQFF
>TRBD1|-|TRBV7-9|TRBJ2-2
TGTGCCAGCAGCTTAATTTGGGACAGGGAAGACACCGGGGAGCTGTTTTTT
CASSLIWDREDTGELFF
>TRBD2|-|TRBV4-3|TRBJ2-2
TGCGCCAGCAGCCAAGACCCTAGCGGGGGGGCCGGGGAGCTGTTTTTT
CASSQDPSGGAGELFF
>-|-|TRBV10-3|TRBJ2-2
TGTGCCATCAGCACCGAACGGGAAAACACCGGGGAGCTGTTTTTT
CAISTERENTGELFF
>TRBD2|-|TRBV9|TRBJ2-7
TGTGCCAGCAGCGGAGGGACTAGCGGGCCCTACGAGCAGTACTTC
CASSGGTSGPYEQYF
>TRBD1|-|TRBV5-1|TRBJ2-5
TGCGCCAGCAGCCCCTACCCGAACAGGGGGGAGACCCAGTACTTC
CASSPYPNRGETQYF
>TRBD1|once|TRBV7-6|TRBJ2-5
TGTGCCAGCAGCTTAGAACAGGGGAGCCGGCAAGAGACCCAGTACTTC
CASSLEQGSRQETQYF
>-|-|TRBV20-1|TRBJ2-5
TGCAGTGCTCTAGCCCAAGAGACCCAGTACTTC
CSALAQETQYF
>TRBD2|-|TRBV10-3|TRBJ2-5
TGTGCCATCGGGACTAGCGGGGGAGTCCAAGAGACCCAGTACTTC
CAIGTSGGVQETQYF
>-|-|TRBV9|TRBJ1-1
TGTGCCAGCAGCGCGCCCACAGGTGAAGCTTTCTTT
CASSAPTGEAFF
>-|-|TRBV6-5|TRBJ1-1
TGTGCCAGCAGTTCGTACTCCTCTGAAGCTTTCTTT
CASSSYSSEAFF
>TRBD1|few|TRBV2|TRBJ2-7
TGTGCCAGTACCGAGGGGACAGGCGTCTACGAGCAGTACTTC
CASTEGTGVYEQYF
>TRBD2|-|TRBV4-1|TRBJ2-1
TGCGCCAGCGGTGGGCGGGGGGGCTCCTACAATGAGCAGTTCTTC
CASGGRGGSYNEQFF
>TRBD1|-|TRBV2|TRBJ2-2
TGTGCCAGCAAGAGAGGGACAGGGGGAACCGGGGAGCTGTTTTTT
CASKRGTGGTGELFF
>TRBD1|-|TRBV11-3|TRBJ2-7
TGTGCCAGCAGCGACATACGGACAGGGAACGAGCAGTACTTC
CASSDIRTGNEQYF
>-|-|TRBV10-3|TRBJ2-3
TGTGCCATCAGTGATGGTGAGGTCGTTGCTAGCACAGATACGCAGTATTTT
CAISDGEVVASTDTQYF
>TRBD1|-|TRBV7-2|TRBJ1-1
TGTGCCAGCAGCATGACAGGGGACACTGAAGCTTTCTTT
CASSMTGDTEAFF
>-|-|TRBV9|TRBJ2-3
TGTGCCAGCAGCGTAGCCCCCCAGGGGCACAGCACAGATACGCAGTATTTT
CASSVAPQGHSTDTQYF
>-|-|TRBV29-1|TRBJ1-5
TGCAGCGGGGGGGACGGTGGCAATCAGCCCCAGCATTTT
CSGGDGGNQPQHF
>-|once|TRBV11-1|TRBJ1-3
TGTGCCAGCAGCTTAGAAAGGAGCTCTGGAAACACCATATATTTT
CASSLERSSGNTIYF
>-|-|TRBV5-1|TRBJ1-1
TGCGCCAGCAGCTTGTCGACTCAGAACACTGAAGCTTTCTTT
CASSLSTQNTEAFF
>-|-|TRBV6-5|TRBJ2-1
TGTGCCAGCCATAAGGGGTCCGGAAGGAATGAGCAGTTCTTC
CASHKGSGRNEQFF
>-|-|TRBV5-1|TRBJ2-5
TGCGCCAGCAGCTTCAGCGTCCCGAGAGAGACCCAGTACTTC
CASSFSVPRETQYF
>TRBD2|-|TRBV29-1|TRBJ2-5
TGCAGCGTTGTTAAGCGGGGGGCCAGAGAGACCCAGTACTTC
CSVVKRGARETQYF
>-|few|TRBV30|TRBJ1-5
TGTGCCTGGAGCCCCCAGGGCCATCAGCCCCAGCATTTT
CAWSPQGHQPQHF
>-|-|TRBV4-3|TRBJ1-6
TGCGCCAGCAGCCAGCTTTTACAAGGAGGGAGAAGTTCACCCCTCCACTTT
CASSQLLQGGRSSPLHF
>TRBD1|few|TRBV28|TRBJ2-7
TGTGCCAGTGTAGGACAGGGGGCAATAGAGCAGTACTTC
CASVGQGAIEQYF
>TRBD1|few|TRBV4-2|TRBJ2-7
TGTGCCAGCCAAGGGCAGGTGGACAGGGGTAGTCACGAGCAGTACTTC
CASQGQVDRGSHEQYF
>TRBD2|-|TRBV9|TRBJ2-2
TGTGCCAGCAGCGTCGGACTAGCGGGGGAAACCGGGGAGCTGTTTTTT
CASSVGLAGETGELFF
>-|few|TRBV10-2|TRBJ1-5
TGCGCCAGCTGTGTTGGGGGGAATCAGCCCCAGCATTTT
CASCVGGNQPQHF
>-|-|TRBV2|TRBJ2-7
TGTGCCAGCAGTGGCCAGTTCTACGAGCAGTACTTC
CASSGQFYEQYF
>-|-|TRBV7-8|TRBJ2-7
TGTGCCAGCAGCCCCCTTGTCGGGGGATCCTACGAGCAGTACTTC
CASSPLVGGSYEQYF
>-|-|TRBV9|TRBJ2-3
TGTGCCAGCAGCGGAAGACTATTGTCGGATACGCAGTATTTT
CASSGRLLSDTQYF
>-|-|TRBV5-8|TRBJ2-4
TGTGCCAGCAGCGCAGACACCTTAGCCAAAAACATTCAGTACTTC
CASSADTLAKNIQYF
>-|-|TRBV30|TRBJ1-2
TGTGCCTGGAGTGCATTAGGGAGCTATGGCTACACCTTC
CAWSALGSYGYTF
>TRBD1|once|TRBV19|TRBJ1-2
TGTGCCAGTAGTTCCCAGGGGGCTGACTATGGCTACACCTTC
CASSSQGADYGYTF
>TRBD1|-|TRBV19|TRBJ2-4
TGTGCCAGTAGTATCTCCGTGGGACAGGGGAGGAACATTCAGTACTTC
CASSISVGQGRNIQYF